These 29 T cell receptor beta chains came from one sample sequenced in a study of cytomegalovirus exposure and HLA in healthy donors. The PCR made use of 60 Vbeta and 13 Jbeta primers. Sequenced by immunoSEQ multiplex PCR; TCRdb stores in-frame clones only, minus some. The sample spans about 140,000 clones; the ten largest clones claim 0.96%. The sequencing sample was made of PBMCs. These receptors came from a male donor in good health and CMV-seronegative.

This sequence joins TRBV30 and TRBJ1-5; 7 bases line up with TRBD1. The trim removed 3 bases at V and 1 base at J, leaving 3 bases unmatched. The CDR3 has 14 amino acids. Germline V lookup: CDR1 GTSNPN, CDR2 SVGIG (reference sequence). CDR3 amino acids: CAWRKGQSNQPQHF. CDR3 coding DNA: TGTGCCTGGAGGAAGGGACAGAGCAATCAGCCCCAGCATTTT.

This rearrangement joins TRBV29-1 to TRBJ1-2, with 7 nucleotides matching TRBD1. Germline CDR1 is SQVTM and CDR2 is ANQGSEA. This CDR3 has 17 amino acids. With 2 bases clipped from V and 4 bases from J, the junction kept 16 bases outside the gene matches. CDR3 protein: CSVENREGQLNAYGYTF. CDR3 nucleotides: TGCAGCGTTGAAAACCGGGAGGGACAGCTTAACGCCTATGGCTACACCTTC.

This rearrangement joins TRBV6-5 to TRBJ2-3; 9 bases are a match to TRBD2. The CDR3 length is 16 residues. In germline, CDR1 is MNHEY, CDR2 SVGAGI. J was trimmed by 8 bases and V by 2 bases; bases with no gene match: 11. Here the CDR3 DNA reads TGTGCCAGCAGTTACGGGTCTAGCGGGACCCACGGTACGCAGTATTTT. As protein: CASSYGSSGTHGTQYF.

V usage is TRBV7-8 and J usage is TRBJ1-2, with 7 bases identical to TRBD1. Germline assignment: CDR1 SGHVS and CDR2 FQNEAQ. The CDR3 has 16 residues. Unmatched junction bases numbered 7, after V lost 1 base and J lost 2 bases. The CDR3 loop is CASSLDSGTANYGYTF. CDR3 DNA: TGTGCCAGCAGCTTAGACTCCGGGACAGCAAACTATGGCTACACCTTC.

The genes are TRBV25-1 and TRBJ1-5; D is perhaps TRBD1 (6 bases). The CDR3 contains 14 residues. V lost 4 bases to trimming and J lost 7 bases, with 14 bases between them. Germline V lookup: CDR1 MGHDK, CDR2 SYGVNS. This CDR3 is CASSGGHTGQPQHF. The CDR3 nucleotides read TGTGCCAGCAGTGGGGGACATACGGGACAGCCCCAGCATTTT.

CDR3 sequence (DNA): TGCAGCGTTGAAGCTAGCGGGATTTACAATGAGCAGTTCTTC. Amino acids: CSVEASGIYNEQFF. The chain is built from TRBV29-1 and TRBJ2-1; 9 nucleotides agree with TRBD2. Trimming removed 1 base from V and 4 bases from J; junction bases left unmatched: 2. Germline assignment: CDR1 SQVTM and CDR2 ANQGSEA. The CDR3 loop spans 14 amino acids.

The chain employs TRBV5-1 and TRBJ2-3; D possibly corresponds to TRBD2 (6 bases). Trimming left V 4 bases short and J 4 bases short, with 19 bases between. Per germline, CDR1 SGHRS and CDR2 YFSETQ. CDR3 length: 16 amino acids. The CDR3 region is CASSGGTHPGPDTQYF. CDR3 bases: TGCGCCAGCAGCGGCGGGACGCACCCAGGGCCAGATACGCAGTATTTT.

About this clone: Compared with germline, one end of the junction differs, possibly owing to a read error. The genes are TRBV4-2 and TRBJ2-1, with 9 nucleotides matching TRBD1. The V gene's germline CDR1 is LGHNA and CDR2 YNFKEQ. This CDR3 region has 18 residues. Written as DNA, the CDR3 is TGTGCCAGCAGTCAAGGAACAGGGGGCTTGGGTGGCTACAATGAGCAGTTCTTC. The encoded protein is CASSQGTGGLGGYNEQFF.

This chain uses TRBV5-1 with TRBJ1-5; tentative D call: TRBD1 (5 bases). Germline assignment: CDR1 SGHRS and CDR2 YFSETQ. V was shortened by 0 bases and J by 6 bases, with 10 bases between the two germline ends. This CDR3 is 14 amino acids long. The DNA for the CDR3 is TGCGCCAGCAGCTTGGCCCCGGGGGGTCAGCCCCAGCATTTT. The encoded protein is CASSLAPGGQPQHF.

This rearrangement joins TRBV30 to TRBJ1-1; TRBD1 agrees at 10 bases. V dropped 1 base and J dropped 0; count of bases not matched to a gene: 5. Germline loops: CDR1 GTSNPN, CDR2 SVGIG (reference sequence). This CDR3 has 16 residues. The CDR3 DNA follows: TGTGCCTGGAGTGGGCTGGACAGGGGGATGAACACTGAAGCTTTCTTT. It codes for CAWSGLDRGMNTEAFF.

The J gene is TRBJ1-4, the V gene TRBV18, with 11 bases identical to TRBD1. CDR1 is KGHSH, CDR2 LQKENI, per germline. Unmatched junction bases numbered 7, after V lost 5 bases and J lost 8 bases. The CDR3 is 15 residues long. The CDR3 DNA follows: TGTGCCAGCTCAGCGGACAGGGGGCCGAGAGAAAAACTGTTTTTT. It translates to CASSADRGPREKLFF.

The chain combines TRBV14 with TRBJ2-7; 7 bases map to TRBD2. In germline, CDR1 is SGHDN, CDR2 FVKESK. This CDR3 region has 19 residues. Unmatched junction bases numbered 22, after V lost 1 base and J lost 7 bases. This CDR3 is CASSQAGSGATAGAAEQYF. CDR3 nucleotide sequence: TGTGCCAGCAGCCAAGCTGGGAGCGGGGCGACCGCCGGGGCGGCGGAGCAGTACTTC.

The chain uses TRBV5-5 and TRBJ2-4; 8 bases line up with TRBD2. There are 17 residues in the CDR3. V was clipped by 0 bases and J by 0 bases; unmatched bases: 5. The V gene's germline CDR1 is SGHKS and CDR2 YYEKEE (reference sequence). The CDR3 reads CASSLALLAGAKNIQYF. The CDR3 nucleotides are TGTGCCAGCAGCTTGGCCCTCCTAGCGGGAGCCAAAAACATTCAGTACTTC.

The CDR3 DNA follows: TGTGCCAGCAGCGTGGGACTAGCGGGGGCTGCGAACACCGGGGAGCTGTTTTTT. Translated, it gives CASSVGLAGAANTGELFF. J is TRBJ2-2 and V is TRBV9; 14 nucleotides line up with TRBD2. The trim removed 2 bases at V and 0 bases at J, leaving 3 bases unmatched. CDR1 is SGDLS, CDR2 YYNGEE, per germline. The CDR3 contains 18 residues. Using reference TRBV9 and TRBJ2-2 for the parts outside the CDR3, the full variable domain is DSGVTQTPKHLITATGQRVTLRCSPRSGDLSVYWYQQSLDQGLQFLIQYYNGEERAKGNILERFSAQQFPDLHSELNLSSLELGDSALYFCASSVGLAGAANTGELFFGEGSRLTVL.

The chain recombines TRBV29-1 with TRBJ1-1; 9 bases align to TRBD1. In germline, CDR1 is SQVTM, CDR2 ANQGSEA. V trimming: 4 bases; J trimming: 5 bases; junction bases outside the gene matches: 8. The CDR3 has 14 amino acids. CDR3 protein: CSVVTGGTPTEAFF. The CDR3 coding sequence is TGCAGCGTTGTGACAGGGGGGACCCCAACTGAAGCTTTCTTT.

The chain links TRBV10-2 to TRBJ1-5, with 8 bases that match TRBD1. V trimming: 8 bases; J trimming: 6 bases; junction bases outside the gene matches: 6. Germline CDR1 reads WSHSY; CDR2 reads SAAADI. There are 13 residues in the CDR3. The CDR3 is CASGQGAVQPQHF. For the CDR3, the DNA is TGCGCCAGCGGGCAGGGGGCTGTTCAGCCCCAGCATTTT.

The chain employs TRBV6-5 and TRBJ2-5, with TRBD1 matching 7 bases. With 7 bases clipped from V and 5 bases from J, the junction kept 10 bases outside the gene matches. The CDR3 has 14 amino acids. The germline V gene encodes CDR1 MNHEY and CDR2 SVGAGI. The CDR3 bases are TGTGCCAGCACCCACAGGGGAGCGGAGGAGACCCAGTACTTC. This codes for CASTHRGAEETQYF.

The V call is TRBV6-5, the J call TRBJ2-5; maybe TRBD1 (6 bases). Trimming took off 7 bases at V and 4 bases at J, with 19 bases between the two ends. Germline V gene sequence: CDR1 MNHEY, CDR2 SVGAGI. The CDR3 has 15 residues. The CDR3 DNA is TGTGCCAGCACCAAGACAGGAACCTTCATAGAGACCCAGTACTTC. It specifies CASTKTGTFIETQYF.

The chain combines TRBV5-8 with TRBJ1-5; the match to TRBD1 covers 12 bases. CDR3 length equals 19 residues. CDR1 is SGHTS and CDR2 is YDEGEE in the germline V gene. V shed 2 bases and J 3 bases; nucleotides not matched to a gene: 12. The CDR3 here is CASSFWPGQGADHNQPQHF. Written as DNA, the CDR3 is TGTGCCAGCAGCTTCTGGCCGGGACAGGGGGCGGACCACAATCAGCCCCAGCATTTT.

The chain employs TRBV2 and TRBJ1-1, with D unresolved. The germline gives CDR1 SNHLY, CDR2 FYNNEI. Trimming took 6 bases from V and 2 from J, leaving 13 bases between them. This CDR3 has 14 residues. CDR3 sequence: CASRVEGLNTEAFF. DNA for the CDR3: TGTGCCAGCAGGGTTGAGGGCCTCAACACTGAAGCTTTCTTT.

The genes are TRBV5-5 and TRBJ2-6; D is uncertain. This CDR3 contains 15 residues. Deletions cut 2 bases from V and 0 bases from J, with 6 bases between. CDR1 and CDR2 from the germline V gene are SGHKS and YYEKEE (reference sequence). CDR3 amino acids: CASSFQLSGANVLTF. The CDR3 DNA reads as TGTGCCAGCAGCTTTCAACTCTCTGGGGCCAACGTCCTGACTTTC.

V gene TRBV6-1 combines with J gene TRBJ1-1, with D unresolved. Germline CDR1 is MNHNS and CDR2 is SASEGT. Trimming took 4 bases from V and 5 from J, leaving 11 bases between them. There are 13 residues in the CDR3. CDR3 sequence (DNA): TGTGCCAGCAGTGCTGGGTGGGCTACTGAAGCTTTCTTT. This translates into CASSAGWATEAFF.

The chain combines TRBV5-1 with TRBJ2-2, with 7 positions matching TRBD1. This CDR3 has 14 residues. Trimming removed 4 bases from V and 5 bases from J; junction bases left unmatched: 5. The germline CDR1 and CDR2 sequences are SGHRS and YFSETQ. The CDR3, as DNA: TGCGCCAGCAGCACATCAGGGGGAACCGGGGAGCTGTTTTTT. This gives the protein CASSTSGGTGELFF.

The chain joins TRBV25-1 to TRBJ1-2; D gene ambiguous. The CDR3 loop spans 11 amino acids. V gave up 5 bases and J gave up 8 bases, with 9 bases separating them. Germline V gives CDR1 MGHDK, CDR2 SYGVNS. The CDR3: CASSPAEGYTF. CDR3 DNA sequence: TGTGCCAGCAGTCCCGCGGAGGGCTACACCTTC.

The chain couples TRBV2 to TRBJ2-2; TRBD2 agrees at 8 bases. Germline CDR1 reads SNHLY; CDR2 reads FYNNEI. This CDR3 has 15 residues. J gave up 7 bases and V 10 bases, and 14 bases lay outside the gene matches. CDR3 coding DNA: TGTGCCACCGGGGACGGGAGGGCCCGGATCGGGGAGCTGTTTTTT. Translated, it gives CATGDGRARIGELFF.

The genes are TRBV7-2 and TRBJ2-5; 7 positions agree with TRBD2. Trimming cost V 3 bases and J 5 bases; bases outside gene matches: 9. There are 15 residues in the CDR3. The germline V gene encodes CDR1 SGHTA and CDR2 FQGNSA. The CDR3 DNA sequence: TGTGCCAGCAGCTTCTGGGGGAGGGCCGGGGAGACCCAGTACTTC. Its protein is CASSFWGRAGETQYF.

V usage is TRBV19 and J usage is TRBJ2-7; TRBD2 matches 7 bases. CDR1 and CDR2 (germline): LNHDA, SQIVND (reference sequence). This CDR3 has 15 residues. The J segment lost 6 bases and the V segment lost 3 bases, leaving 11 bases of the junction unmatched. The CDR3 region is CASSIQFAGAPEQYF. The CDR3 DNA sequence: TGTGCCAGTAGTATCCAATTTGCGGGAGCTCCCGAGCAGTACTTC.

The chain uses TRBV4-2 and TRBJ2-1; 11 nucleotides line up with TRBD2. This CDR3 is 18 amino acids long. The J segment lost 5 bases and the V segment lost 1 base, leaving 10 bases of the junction unmatched. The germline V gene has CDR1 LGHNA and CDR2 YNFKEQ. CDR3 DNA sequence: TGTGCCAGCAGCCAAGGACCTCCTAGCGGGGGGATAGACAATGAGCAGTTCTTC. It specifies CASSQGPPSGGIDNEQFF.

The chain links TRBV7-8 to TRBJ1-2; D is perhaps TRBD1 (5 bases). Germline CDR1 reads SGHVS; CDR2 reads FQNEAQ. The V gene lost 5 bases and the J gene lost 8 bases, with 18 bases spanning the gap. The length of the CDR3 is 14 residues. The CDR3 reads CASSPGLKKEGYTF. The DNA of the CDR3 is TGTGCCAGCAGCCCGGGACTCAAAAAGGAGGGCTACACCTTC. The full variable domain, in which reference TRBV7-8 and TRBJ1-2 provide the parts outside the CDR3, is GAGVSQSPRYKVAKRGQDVALRCDPISGHVSLFWYQQALGQGPEFLTYFQNEAQLDKSGLPSDRFFAERPEGSVSTLKIQRTQQEDSAVYLCASSPGLKKEGYTFGSGTRLTVV.